The clone carrying this T cell receptor (beta chain) appeared once. The PCR contained 60 Vbeta and 13 Jbeta primers. Clones were sequenced by immunoSEQ multiplex PCR, and TCRdb holds only the in-frame ones, with some missing. The repertoire holds about 170,000 clones, with 62% as singletons. V lost 6 bases, J lost 4 bases, and 10 bases stayed unmatched. The germline V gene has CDR1 MDHEN and CDR2 SYDVKM. CDR3 length: 15 amino acids. The data originate from a study of cytomegalovirus exposure and HLA in healthy donors. Sequenced input: PBMCs. The clonotype originates from a man aged 40-49 years in good health and CMV-seronegative. The V call is TRBV28, the J call TRBJ1-1; 8 bases agree with TRBD1. Here the CDR3 reads CASRLPGQGSTEAFF. The CDR3 region has the DNA TGTGCCAGCAGGTTACCAGGACAGGGAAGCACTGAAGCTTTCTTT.